The subject of this entry is one T cell receptor beta chain. This specimen belongs to a study of beta chain features in type 1 diabetes. This CDR3 is 16 amino acids long. The germline V gene encodes CDR1 SGHDT and CDR2 YYEEEE. V was shortened by 4 bases and J by 0 bases, with 16 bases between the two germline ends. Reverse transcription of all isolated RNA meant that expressed TCRB transcripts were sequenced. Measured with immunoSEQ multiplex PCR; TCRdb has only the in-frame clones, and not every one. The sample shows around 200,000 clones, approximately 13% of them seen only once. The chain recombines TRBV5-6 with TRBJ1-1; possibly TRBD1 for D (6 bases). The clonotype comes from a woman aged 18 to 35 in good health. The sample consisted of central memory CD4+ T cells from blood. The CDR3 reads CASSRPRTAMNTEAFF. In DNA, the CDR3 is TGTGCCAGCAGCCGCCCCCGGACAGCTATGAACACTGAAGCTTTCTTT.